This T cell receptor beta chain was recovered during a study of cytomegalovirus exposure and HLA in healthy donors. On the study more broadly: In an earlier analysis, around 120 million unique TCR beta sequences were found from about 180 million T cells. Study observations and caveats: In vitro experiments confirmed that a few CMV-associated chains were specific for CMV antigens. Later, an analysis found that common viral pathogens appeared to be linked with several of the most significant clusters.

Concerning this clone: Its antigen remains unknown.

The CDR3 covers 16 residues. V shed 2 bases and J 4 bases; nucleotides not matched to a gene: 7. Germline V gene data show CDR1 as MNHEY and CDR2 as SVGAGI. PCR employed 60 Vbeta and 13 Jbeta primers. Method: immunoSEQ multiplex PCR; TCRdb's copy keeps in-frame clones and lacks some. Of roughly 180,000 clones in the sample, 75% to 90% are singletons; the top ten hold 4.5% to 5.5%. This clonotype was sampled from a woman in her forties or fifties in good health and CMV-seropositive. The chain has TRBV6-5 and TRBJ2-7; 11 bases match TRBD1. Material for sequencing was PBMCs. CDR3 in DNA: TGTGCCAGCAGTTACCCTCGGACAGGGGGCGGTTACGAGCAGTACTTC. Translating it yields CASSYPRTGGGYEQYF.